This T cell receptor beta chain was obtained from a study of T cell responses to AZD1222 COVID-19 vaccine. Study in general: Investigators merged groups given second doses at roughly 4 or roughly 12 weeks. Whole-study results and caveats: Dominant at 160-218 and 743-854, vaccine-associated CD4 TCRs also spanned spike.

Points on this clone: Antigen unknown.

Generated by immunoSEQ multiplex PCR, the TCRdb table keeps only in-frame clones and is missing some. The sample shows some 150,000 clones, under 95% of them seen only once. V lost 4 bases to trimming and J lost 6 bases, with 14 bases between them. The CDR3 consists of 14 residues. The germline CDR1 and CDR2 sequences are MGHDK and SYGVNS. The source of this sequence is an adult in good health. This chain links TRBV25-1 with TRBJ2-3; a weak D match, TRBD1 (6 bases). Sequenced here: peripheral blood, sampled on day 0 of AZD1222 vaccination. CDR3 protein: CASSGQEIWDTQYF. In DNA form, the CDR3 reads TGTGCCAGCAGTGGACAGGAGATTTGGGATACGCAGTATTTT.